This record concerns one T cell receptor (beta chain) sequence. Its cognate antigen is unknown. The time point: pre-sensitization, week 0. Treatment defined: therapeutic diphenylcyclopropenone sensitization with weekly scalp DPC. The data originate from a study of human T cells and chemical hapten exposure. About the study: 2% DPC applied to an approximately 2 cm by approximately 2 cm arm area sensitized donors. Once 0.01% DPC had been applied to the upper back by patch test, readings were taken at 6 days. Patients, predominantly female, presented with alopecia areata, totalis or universalis.

The CDR3 spans 14 residues. Trimming left V 4 bases short and J 1 base short, with 5 bases between. Germline CDR1 is MDHEN and CDR2 is SYDVKM. Study results and caveats: PT1 expanded TCR counts correlated positively with patch test score.

TCRdb re-derived calls from the RACE reads in MiXCR, one entry per CDR3 protein. The sample contains around 350,000 distinct CDR3 sequences, 5.5% of which appear only once. The origin of this receptor is a woman between 18 and 29 years old with alopecia areata. Some clones in this sample may be carry-over from other donors' samples. V is TRBV28 and J is TRBJ1-6; no clear D gene. This sample comprised whole blood, obtained in connection with sensitization to the hapten diphenylcyclopropenone (DPC). For the CDR3, the DNA is TGTGCCAGCAGTTGGGTGTCCTATAATTCACCCCTCCACTTT. Amino acids: CASSWVSYNSPLHF.